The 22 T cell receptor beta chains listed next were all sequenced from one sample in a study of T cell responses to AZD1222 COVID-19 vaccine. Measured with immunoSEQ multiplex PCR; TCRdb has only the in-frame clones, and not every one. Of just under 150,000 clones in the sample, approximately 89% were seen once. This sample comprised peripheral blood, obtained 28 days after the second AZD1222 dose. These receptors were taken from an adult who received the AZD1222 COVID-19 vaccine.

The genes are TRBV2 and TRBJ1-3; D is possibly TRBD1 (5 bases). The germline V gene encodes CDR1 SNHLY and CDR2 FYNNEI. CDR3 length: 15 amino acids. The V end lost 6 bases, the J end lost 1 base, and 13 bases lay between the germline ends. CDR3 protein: CASRRQFPSGNTIYF. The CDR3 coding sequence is TGTGCCAGCAGAAGACAGTTCCCATCTGGAAACACCATATATTTT.

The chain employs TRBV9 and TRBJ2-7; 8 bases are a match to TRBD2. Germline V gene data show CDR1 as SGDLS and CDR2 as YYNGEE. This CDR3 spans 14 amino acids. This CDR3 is CASGGIAGLREQYF. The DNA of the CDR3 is TGTGCGTCGGGGGGAATAGCGGGACTACGGGAGCAGTACTTC.

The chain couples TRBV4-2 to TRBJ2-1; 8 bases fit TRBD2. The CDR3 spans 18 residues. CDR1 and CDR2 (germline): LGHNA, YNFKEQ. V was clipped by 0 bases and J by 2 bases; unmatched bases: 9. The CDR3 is CASSQEGPSGSTYNEQFF. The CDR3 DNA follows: TGTGCCAGCAGCCAAGAAGGGCCCAGCGGGAGTACCTACAATGAGCAGTTCTTC.

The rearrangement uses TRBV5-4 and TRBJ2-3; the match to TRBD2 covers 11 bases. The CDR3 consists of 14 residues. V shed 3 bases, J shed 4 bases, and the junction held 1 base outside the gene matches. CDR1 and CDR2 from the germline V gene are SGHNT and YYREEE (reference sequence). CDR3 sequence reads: CASSSGLAADTQYF. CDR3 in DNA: TGTGCCAGCAGCTCGGGACTAGCGGCAGATACGCAGTATTTT. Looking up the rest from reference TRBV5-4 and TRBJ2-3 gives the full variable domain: ETGVTQSPTHLIKTRGQQVTLRCSSQSGHNTVSWYQQALGQGPQFIFQYYREEENGRGNFPPRFSGLQFPNYSSELNVNALELDDSALYLCASSSGLAADTQYFGPGTRLTVL.

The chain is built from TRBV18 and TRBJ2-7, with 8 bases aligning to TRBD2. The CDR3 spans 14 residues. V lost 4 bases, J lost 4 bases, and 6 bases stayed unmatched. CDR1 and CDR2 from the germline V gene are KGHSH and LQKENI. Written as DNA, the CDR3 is TGTGCCAGCTCACTTAGCGGGAATGAATACGAGCAGTACTTC. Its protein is CASSLSGNEYEQYF.

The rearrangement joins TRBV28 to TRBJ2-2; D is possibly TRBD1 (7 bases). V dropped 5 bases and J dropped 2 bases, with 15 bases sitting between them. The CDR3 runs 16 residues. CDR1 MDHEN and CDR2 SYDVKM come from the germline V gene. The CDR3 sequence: CASSPAGQPNTGELFF. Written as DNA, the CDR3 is TGTGCCAGCAGTCCCGCGGGACAGCCTAACACCGGGGAGCTGTTTTTT.

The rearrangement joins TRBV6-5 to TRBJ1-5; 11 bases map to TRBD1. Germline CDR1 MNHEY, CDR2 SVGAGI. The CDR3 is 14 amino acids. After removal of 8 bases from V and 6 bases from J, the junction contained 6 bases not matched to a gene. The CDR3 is CASSGTGGSQPQHF. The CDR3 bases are TGTGCCAGCTCCGGGACAGGGGGAAGTCAGCCCCAGCATTTT.

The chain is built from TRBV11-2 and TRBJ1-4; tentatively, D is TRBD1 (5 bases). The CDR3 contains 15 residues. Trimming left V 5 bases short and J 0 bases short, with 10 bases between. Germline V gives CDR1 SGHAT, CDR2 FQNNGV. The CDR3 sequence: CASSLGEATNEKLFF. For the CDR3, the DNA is TGTGCCAGCAGCCTGGGGGAGGCAACTAATGAAAAACTGTTTTTT.

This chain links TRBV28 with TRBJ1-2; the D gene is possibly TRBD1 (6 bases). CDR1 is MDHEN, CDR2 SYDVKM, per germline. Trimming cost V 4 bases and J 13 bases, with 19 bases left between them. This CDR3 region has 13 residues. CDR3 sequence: CASSSHRDRKCTF. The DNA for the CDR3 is TGTGCCAGCAGTTCCCACAGGGACCGCAAATGCACCTTC.

CDR3 in amino acids: CASSSPLSIAESTDTQYF. The CDR3 nucleotides are TGTGCCAGCAGTTCCCCCCTGAGCATAGCGGAAAGCACAGATACGCAGTATTTT. The chain joins TRBV28 to TRBJ2-3; D is perhaps TRBD2 (6 bases). CDR3 size: 18 residues. Germline loops: CDR1 MDHEN, CDR2 SYDVKM. The V and J ends lost 4 bases and 0 bases respectively, with 20 bases between them.

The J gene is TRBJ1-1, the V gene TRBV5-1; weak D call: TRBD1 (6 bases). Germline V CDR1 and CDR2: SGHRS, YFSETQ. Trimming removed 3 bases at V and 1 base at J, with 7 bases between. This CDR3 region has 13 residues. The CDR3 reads CASSYRENTEAFF. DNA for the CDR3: TGCGCCAGCAGCTACAGGGAGAACACTGAAGCTTTCTTT.

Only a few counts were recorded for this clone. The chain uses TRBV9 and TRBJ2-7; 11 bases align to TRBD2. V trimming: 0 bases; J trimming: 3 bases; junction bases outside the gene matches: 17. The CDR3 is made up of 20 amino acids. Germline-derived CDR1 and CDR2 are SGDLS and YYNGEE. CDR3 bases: TGTGCCAGCAGCGTAGGCCCGGTGACCGGGACTAGCGGTGTTATCTACGAGCAGTACTTC. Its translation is CASSVGPVTGTSGVIYEQYF.

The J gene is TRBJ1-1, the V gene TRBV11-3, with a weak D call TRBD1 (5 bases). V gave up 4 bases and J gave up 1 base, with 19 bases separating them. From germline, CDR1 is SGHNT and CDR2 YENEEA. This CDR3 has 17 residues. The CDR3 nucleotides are TGTGCCAGCAGCTCAAATCCTTTTGGGGGTCCGAACACTGAAGCTTTCTTT. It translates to CASSSNPFGGPNTEAFF. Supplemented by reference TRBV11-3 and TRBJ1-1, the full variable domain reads EAGVVQSPRYKIIEKKQPVAFWCNPISGHNTLYWYLQNLGQGPELLIRYENEEAVDDSQLPKDRFSAERLKGVDSTLKIQPAELGDSAVYLCASSSNPFGGPNTEAFFGQGTRLTVV.

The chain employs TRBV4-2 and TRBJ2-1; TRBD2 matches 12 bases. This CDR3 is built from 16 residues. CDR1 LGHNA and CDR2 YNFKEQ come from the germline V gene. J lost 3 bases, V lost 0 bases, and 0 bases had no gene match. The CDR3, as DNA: TGTGCCAGCAGCCAAGAGACTAGCGGGAGCTACAATGAGCAGTTCTTC. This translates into CASSQETSGSYNEQFF.

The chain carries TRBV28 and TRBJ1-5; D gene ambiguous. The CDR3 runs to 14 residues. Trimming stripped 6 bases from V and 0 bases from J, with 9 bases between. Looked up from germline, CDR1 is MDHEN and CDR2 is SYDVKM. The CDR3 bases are TGTGCCAGCAGATTAAGTTATAGCAATCAGCCCCAGCATTTT. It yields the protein CASRLSYSNQPQHF.

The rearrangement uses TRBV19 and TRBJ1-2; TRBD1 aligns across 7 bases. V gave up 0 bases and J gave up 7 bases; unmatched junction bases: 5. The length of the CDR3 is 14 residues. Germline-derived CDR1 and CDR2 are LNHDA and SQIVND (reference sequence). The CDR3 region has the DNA TGTGCCAGTAGTATAGAGACAGGGTGGTCTGGCTACACCTTC. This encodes CASSIETGWSGYTF.

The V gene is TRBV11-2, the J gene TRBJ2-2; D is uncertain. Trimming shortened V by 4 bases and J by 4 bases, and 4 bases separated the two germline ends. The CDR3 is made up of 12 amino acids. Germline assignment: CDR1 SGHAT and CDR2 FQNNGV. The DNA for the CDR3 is TGTGCCAGCAGCTCACTCACCGGGGAGCTGTTTTTT. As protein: CASSSLTGELFF.

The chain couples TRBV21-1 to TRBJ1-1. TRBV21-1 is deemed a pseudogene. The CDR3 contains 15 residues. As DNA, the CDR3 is TGTGCCAGCAGCAAAGCGGGAGACTGGAGGGCTGAAGCTTTCTTT. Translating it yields CASSKAGDWRAEAFF.

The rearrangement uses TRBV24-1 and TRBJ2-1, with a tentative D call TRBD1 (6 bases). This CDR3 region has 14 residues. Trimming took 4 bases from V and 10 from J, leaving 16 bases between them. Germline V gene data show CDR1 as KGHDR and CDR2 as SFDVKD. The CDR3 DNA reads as TGTGCCACCAGTGAGCCTAGGGGACAATCCGAGCAGTTCTTC. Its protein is CATSEPRGQSEQFF.

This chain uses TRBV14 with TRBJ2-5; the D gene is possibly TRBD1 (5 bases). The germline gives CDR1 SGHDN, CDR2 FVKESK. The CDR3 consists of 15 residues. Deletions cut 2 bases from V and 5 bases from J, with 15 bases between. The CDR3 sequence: CASSQIGVEGETQYF. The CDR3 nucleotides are TGTGCCAGCAGCCAAATAGGGGTTGAAGGCGAGACCCAGTACTTC. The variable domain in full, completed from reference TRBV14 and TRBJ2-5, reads EAGVTQFPSHSVIEKGQTVTLRCDPISGHDNLYWYRRVMGKEIKFLLHFVKESKQDESGMPNNRFLAERTGGTYSTLKVQPAELEDSGVYFCASSQIGVEGETQYFGPGTRLLVL.

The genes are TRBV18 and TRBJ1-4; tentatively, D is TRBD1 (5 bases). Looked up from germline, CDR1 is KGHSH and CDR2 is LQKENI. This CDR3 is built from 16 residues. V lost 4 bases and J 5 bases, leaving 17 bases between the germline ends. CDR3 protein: CASSLHPGGKNEKLFF. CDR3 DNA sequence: TGTGCCAGCTCACTACATCCTGGGGGAAAGAATGAAAAACTGTTTTTT.

The CDR3 region has the DNA TGCGCCAGCAGCCAAAGGGCGGGAGGAACGATCCGGGAGCTGTTTTTT. Residues: CASSQRAGGTIRELFF. The chain uses TRBV4-3 and TRBJ2-2; 8 bases map to TRBD2. V was pared by 2 bases and J by 9 bases, with 11 bases of the junction left unmatched. The CDR3 is 16 amino acids. CDR1 is LGHNA and CDR2 is YSLEER in the germline V gene.